This entry is about one TCR beta chain. The data derive from a study of blood T cells in healthy people across ages. Primed by a sample-barcoded 5' primer and a J-beta primer mix, a second PCR proceeded for about 7 to 11 cycles. TCRdb ran MiXCR on the 5' RACE reads and lists one entry per CDR3 protein. The table has fewer than 1 million distinct CDR3 sequences, around two fifths seen once. Germline V gene lookup returns CDR1 GTSNPN and CDR2 SVGIG (reference sequence). The CDR3 runs to 14 residues. The V and J ends lost 3 bases and 9 bases respectively, with 18 bases between them. The origin of this receptor is a man aged 55 to 70 in good health. The material sequenced was blood. The genes are TRBV30 and TRBJ2-4; D might be TRBD1 (6 bases). DNA of the CDR3: TGTGCCTGGAGGAGAACCAGGGGCCCAGCCATTCAGTACTTC. This encodes CAWRRTRGPAIQYF.